This paragraph covers one T cell receptor beta chain sequence. The antigen is undetermined. The data stem from a study of radiotherapy plus CTLA-4 blockade in lung cancer. The study's findings and limits: Among reported predictors of response, early blood T cell clone dynamics with interferon-beta performed best.

CDR1 is SGHNT, CDR2 YENEEA, per germline. The CDR3 covers 13 residues. The V gene lost 3 bases and the J gene lost 5 bases, with 11 bases spanning the gap. It was focal radiation plus CTLA-4 blockade with ipilimumab that patients with chemo-refractory metastatic non-small-cell lung cancer received. Assay: immunoSEQ multiplex PCR; the TCRdb copy retains only in-frame clones and omits some. The sample records approximately 25,000 clones, around 70% being singletons. Sequencing used peripheral blood, obtained from a patient treated with radiotherapy plus ipilimumab. This rearrangement joins TRBV11-3 to TRBJ2-7, with no clear D. The receptor's source is a human donor with non-small cell lung cancer who had stable disease on radiotherapy plus ipilimumab. In DNA form, the CDR3 reads TGTGCCAGCAGCTTGGGCGGCGAACACGAGCAGTACTTC. Residues: CASSLGGEHEQYF.